Shown below are 25 T cell receptor beta chains from a single sample sequenced in a study of cytomegalovirus exposure and HLA in healthy donors (dated by TCRdb to the late 2010s). Receptor amplification or capture employed the immunoSEQ multiplex PCR assay. A mixture of 60 forward primers for TCR Vbeta segments and 13 reverse primers for TCR Jbeta segments was used in the multiplex PCR. In TCRdb, the immuneACCESS table is reduced to in-frame sequences with V and J assigned. These tables do not hold every clone; where another copy was compared, an unresolved V gene accounts for under half, and the others remain unexplained. Present in this sample are tens of thousands of clones, around three fifths of which were seen just once. The ten largest clones represent around 4% of the sample. Source material: PBMCs. These receptor sequences come from a man aged 25-45 years in good health and CMV-seronegative.

This chain links TRBV11-3 with TRBJ2-3; possibly TRBD1 for D (6 bases). Germline assignment: CDR1 SGHNT and CDR2 YENEEA. The CDR3 has 13 amino acids. Trimming stripped 5 bases from V and 4 bases from J, with 10 bases between. The CDR3 sequence is CASSAQGSDTQYF. The CDR3 DNA follows: TGTGCCAGCAGCGCTCAGGGGTCAGATACGCAGTATTTT.

The table lists this clone with a count of one. The gene calls are TRBV11-3 and TRBJ2-7; possibly TRBD1 for D (6 bases). Germline CDR1 is SGHNT and CDR2 is YENEEA. Trimming took off 5 bases at V and 0 bases at J, with 11 bases between the two ends. This CDR3 comprises 14 residues. The DNA of the CDR3 is TGTGCCAGCAGCCCCCGGGACAACTCCTACGAGCAGTACTTC. This codes for CASSPRDNSYEQYF.

This clone appeared a few times. The rearrangement uses TRBV4-3 and TRBJ1-2; D may be TRBD1 (5 bases). The length of the CDR3 is 13 residues. V lost 1 base to trimming and J lost 4 bases, with 7 bases between them. Germline V CDR1 and CDR2: LGHNA, YSLEER. CDR3 DNA: TGCGCCAGCAGCCAAGGACAGTTCTATGGCTACACCTTC. This sequence encodes CASSQGQFYGYTF.

The chain links TRBV6-6 to TRBJ1-1; TRBD1 is a possible D gene (6 bases). CDR1 and CDR2 from the germline V gene are MNHNY and SVGAGI (reference sequence). V lost 4 bases to trimming and J lost 1 base, with 10 bases between them. This CDR3 spans 14 amino acids. The CDR3 spells CASSLGDTNTEAFF. CDR3 coding DNA: TGTGCCAGCAGTTTGGGGGACACGAACACTGAAGCTTTCTTT.

The chain links TRBV18 to TRBJ2-2, with 10 bases aligning to TRBD2. The V segment lost 6 bases and the J segment 0 bases; nucleotides outside the gene matches: 4. In germline, CDR1 is KGHSH, CDR2 LQKENI. The CDR3 has 16 amino acids. The CDR3 spells CASSRTSGANTGELFF. CDR3 DNA: TGTGCCAGCTCCCGGACTAGCGGAGCGAACACCGGGGAGCTGTTTTTT.

The rearrangement joins TRBV7-3 to TRBJ2-7; 9 bases match TRBD1. The V and J ends lost 5 bases and 4 bases, in that order; junction bases with no gene match: 9. The CDR3 extends over 15 amino acids. Germline CDR1 SGHTA, CDR2 FQGTGA. CDR3 nucleotide sequence: TGTGCCAGCAGCCCCTATCCGGGACAGGGATACGAGCAGTACTTC. Translation: CASSPYPGQGYEQYF.

Concerning this clone itself: Being one base from a much bigger clone, this may be a read error. The CDR3 is CASSFGTANTGELFF. The CDR3 region has the DNA TGTGCCAGCAGCTTTGGGACAGCGAACACCGGGGAGCTGTTTTTT. The genes are TRBV11-1 and TRBJ2-2; 7 bases align to TRBD1. After removal of 3 bases from V and 0 bases from J, the junction contained 1 base not matched to a gene. This CDR3 is 15 amino acids long. The germline gives CDR1 SGHAT, CDR2 FQDESV (reference sequence).

This clone was seen more than once but under ten times. The chain combines TRBV30 with TRBJ1-2; D gene unclear. The CDR3 covers 14 residues. Trimming removed 0 bases from V and 4 bases from J, with 12 bases in between. The germline V gene encodes CDR1 GTSNPN and CDR2 SVGIG (reference sequence). In nucleotides, the CDR3 is TGTGCCTGGAGTGTGGAGGGTATGAGCTATGGCTACACCTTC. Translating it yields CAWSVEGMSYGYTF.

This sequence joins TRBV11-2 and TRBJ2-7, with D possibly TRBD2 on 6 matching bases. Germline-derived CDR1 and CDR2 are SGHAT and FQNNGV. V was pared by 5 bases and J by 3 bases, with 14 bases between. The CDR3 sequence is 14 residues long. CDR3 nucleotides: TGTGCCAGCAGCCACCGGGACTGGGGCTACGAGCAGTACTTC. Its translation: CASSHRDWGYEQYF.

This clone has a handful of counts. The chain carries TRBV6-1 and TRBJ2-1, with D possibly being TRBD2 (6 bases). V was pared by 1 base and J by 1 base, with 11 bases between. The CDR3 is 16 amino acids. Germline V gives CDR1 MNHNS, CDR2 SASEGT. CDR3 in amino acids: CASSEDSGGSYNEQFF. CDR3 DNA sequence: TGTGCCAGCAGTGAAGATAGCGGTGGGTCCTACAATGAGCAGTTCTTC.

This clone occurred a few times. The chain couples TRBV25-1 to TRBJ1-1; no clear D. V was shortened by 1 base and J by 10 bases, with 7 bases between the two germline ends. Germline V gene lookup returns CDR1 MGHDK and CDR2 SYGVNS. This CDR3 has 11 amino acids. In DNA, the CDR3 is TGTGCCAGCAGTGAATTTCCCTTAGCTTTCTTT. This translates into CASSEFPLAFF.

This clone has only a few counts. The rearrangement joins TRBV7-3 to TRBJ2-2, with 7 bases identical to TRBD2. The CDR3 is 15 residues long. Germline assignment: CDR1 SGHTA and CDR2 FQGTGA. The V gene end was trimmed by 1 base and the J gene end by 2 bases; junction bases not matched to a gene: 1. The CDR3 protein is CASSLKAGNTGELFF. DNA for the CDR3: TGTGCCAGCAGCTTAAAAGCGGGAAACACCGGGGAGCTGTTTTTT.

The rearrangement joins TRBV4-3 to TRBJ1-1; D is perhaps TRBD1 (6 bases). Between the trimmed V and J ends, which lost 0 bases and 5 bases, there was a span of 16 bases. Germline V gene sequence: CDR1 LGHNA, CDR2 YSLEER. The CDR3 sequence is 16 residues long. CDR3 nucleotide sequence: TGCGCCAGCAGCCAAGATTTTGCAGGGGCTGGAACTGAAGCTTTCTTT. The encoded protein is CASSQDFAGAGTEAFF.

This sequence joins TRBV28 and TRBJ2-1; 7 bases are shared with TRBD1. J gave up 4 bases and V 8 bases, and 2 bases lay outside the gene matches. CDR1 is MDHEN, CDR2 SYDVKM, per germline. The length of the CDR3 is 12 residues. CDR3 in amino acids: CASYRGYNEQFF. For the CDR3, the DNA is TGTGCCAGCTACAGGGGTTACAATGAGCAGTTCTTC.

The rearrangement uses TRBV19 and TRBJ1-5, with TRBD1 identical over 9 bases. In germline, CDR1 is LNHDA, CDR2 SQIVND (reference sequence). The CDR3 has 17 residues. Trimming removed 6 bases from V and 8 bases from J; junction bases left unmatched: 17. The DNA for the CDR3 is TGTGCCAGTAGGGGGGACAGGGATCGCGTGAAGTCGGAGCCCCAGCATTTT. It is translated as CASRGDRDRVKSEPQHF.

The chain couples TRBV5-1 to TRBJ2-2; 11 bases align to TRBD2. Germline V gives CDR1 SGHRS, CDR2 YFSETQ. Germline trimming cut 4 bases from V and 4 bases from J; bases unmatched to any gene: 6. The CDR3 is 16 amino acids. DNA for the CDR3: TGCGCCAGCAGCACTGGGACTAGCGGTTTCACCGGGGAGCTGTTTTTT. Its translation is CASSTGTSGFTGELFF.

A few counts support this clone. V is TRBV4-3 and J is TRBJ2-7, with 9 bases aligning to TRBD2. V trimming: 3 bases; J trimming: 5 bases; junction bases outside the gene matches: 5. Looked up from germline, CDR1 is LGHNA and CDR2 is YSLEER. This CDR3 is built from 14 residues. The CDR3 region is CASSQRLAVHEQYF. The DNA of the CDR3 is TGCGCCAGCAGCCAGAGACTAGCGGTCCACGAGCAGTACTTC.

The chain joins TRBV5-4 to TRBJ1-3, with 7 bases fitting TRBD1. CDR1 and CDR2 (germline): SGHNT, YYREEE (reference sequence). The CDR3 totals 15 residues. Germline trimming cut 2 bases from V and 8 bases from J; bases unmatched to any gene: 10. CDR3 nucleotides: TGTGCCAGCAGCTTCCCGGGACAGAAGTATGACACCATATATTTT. Its translation is CASSFPGQKYDTIYF.

This sequence joins TRBV10-3 and TRBJ2-5, with 8 bases identical to TRBD1. V dropped 2 bases and J dropped 5; count of bases not matched to a gene: 4. In germline, CDR1 is ENHRY, CDR2 SYGVKD. The CDR3 loop spans 14 amino acids. The DNA of the CDR3 is TGTGCCATCAGTGAGAACAGGGGGATGGAGACCCAGTACTTC. Residues: CAISENRGMETQYF.

The rearrangement uses TRBV5-1 and TRBJ1-1, with 10 bases matching TRBD1. The CDR3 sequence is 15 residues long. Germline CDR1 SGHRS, CDR2 YFSETQ. Germline trimming cut 1 base from V and 8 bases from J; bases unmatched to any gene: 8. The CDR3 region is CASSLRGQGSPEAFF. For the CDR3, the DNA is TGCGCCAGCAGCTTGAGGGGACAGGGGAGTCCCGAAGCTTTCTTT.

J is TRBJ1-6 and V is TRBV2; possibly TRBD1 for D (6 bases). The CDR3 is made up of 15 amino acids. V lost 3 bases to trimming and J lost 5 bases, with 11 bases between them. The germline V gene encodes CDR1 SNHLY and CDR2 FYNNEI. The CDR3 region has the DNA TGTGCCAGCAGTGAGCTCCAGGGGAATAATTCACCCCTCCACTTT. It is translated as CASSELQGNNSPLHF. The full variable domain, completed using reference TRBV2 and TRBJ1-6, is EPEVTQTPSHQVTQMGQEVILRCVPISNHLYFYWYRQILGQKVEFLVSFYNNEISEKSEIFDDQFSVERPDGSNFTLKIRSTKLEDSAMYFCASSELQGNNSPLHFGNGTRLTVT.

The rearrangement joins TRBV5-4 to TRBJ1-1; TRBD1 agrees at 7 bases. Germline-derived CDR1 and CDR2 are SGHNT and YYREEE (reference sequence). J was trimmed by 3 bases and V by 3 bases; bases with no gene match: 14. This CDR3 is 17 amino acids long. CDR3 bases: TGTGCCAGCAGCTCTCGGGACAGTTTCGGGGGCCACACTGAAGCTTTCTTT. This encodes CASSSRDSFGGHTEAFF.

This clone was observed a few times. Other nucleotide sequences in the sample specify the same CDR3. The chain has TRBV11-2 and TRBJ2-5; 7 bases match TRBD1. From germline, CDR1 is SGHAT and CDR2 FQNNGV. V lost 1 base, J lost 1 base, and 0 bases stayed unmatched. There are 14 residues in the CDR3. Written as DNA, the CDR3 is TGTGCCAGCAGCTTAGGGACAGGCCAAGAGACCCAGTACTTC. Its translation: CASSLGTGQETQYF.

Here the CDR3 reads CASSQERLAKNTGELFF. The CDR3, as DNA: TGTGCCAGCAGCCAGGAACGACTAGCGAAGAACACCGGGGAGCTGTTTTTT. The chain uses TRBV11-3 and TRBJ2-2; 8 bases agree with TRBD2. V was clipped by 5 bases and J by 1 base; unmatched bases: 9. Germline lookup yields CDR1 SGHNT and CDR2 YENEEA. The CDR3 extends over 17 amino acids.

The rearrangement uses TRBV20-1 and TRBJ2-7, with TRBD2 as a possible D gene (6 bases). V dropped 3 bases and J dropped 4 bases, with 7 bases sitting between them. Germline values: CDR1 DFQATT, CDR2 SNEGSKA (reference sequence). CDR3 length equals 11 residues. Written as DNA, the CDR3 is TGCAGTGCTAGGGGGGGTTACGAGCAGTACTTC. This sequence encodes CSARGGYEQYF.